The rows below give T cell receptor beta chains drawn from one sample of a study of T cell responses to AZD1222 COVID-19 vaccine. Profiling relied on immunoSEQ multiplex PCR, and the TCRdb table lists in-frame clones only, not all of them. This table has approximately 200,000 clones, roughly 92% appearing once. Sequenced material: peripheral blood, taken 28 days after the second AZD1222 dose. The receptors shown here come from an adult who received the AZD1222 COVID-19 vaccine. The CDR3 runs from the conserved cysteine through the conserved F or W. D genes are given only for firm matches. The size entry is marked missing in some rows and otherwise reads once, few, many or a size class.

D | J | V | size | DNA | CDR3
NA | TRBJ1-2 | TRBV5-8 | once | TGTGCCAGCAGCTTGGTGGAGTTCTATGGCTACACCTTC | CASSLVEFYGYTF
NA | TRBJ2-1 | TRBV14 | NA | TGTGCCAGCAGCGGGGGGTACAATGAGCAGTTCTTC | CASSGGYNEQFF
NA | TRBJ1-4 | TRBV5-4 | NA | TGTGCCAGCAGCTTGCAGAACGACGAAAAACTGTTTTTT | CASSLQNDEKLFF
NA | TRBJ1-5 | TRBV28 | NA | TGTGCCAGCAGTCCCTCGGGGGTCCCTAGGCAGCCCCAGCATTTT | CASSPSGVPRQPQHF
TRBD2 | TRBJ2-1 | TRBV2 | NA | TGTGCCAGCAGTGAAGCGCGGGGCGGGAGAAATGAGCAGTTCTTC | CASSEARGGRNEQFF
TRBD2 | TRBJ2-3 | TRBV7-3 | NA | TGTGCCACCAGCAAGGCGGGAGGGGCGCAGTATTTT | CATSKAGGAQYF
TRBD1 | TRBJ1-3 | TRBV5-5 | NA | TGTGCCAGCAGCTCGGCCCACGGGACAGGGGGCTCTGGAAACACCATATATTTT | CASSSAHGTGGSGNTIYF
NA | TRBJ1-3 | TRBV19 | NA | TGTGCCAGTAACCCGCGCGGTGCAAACACCATATATTTT | CASNPRGANTIYF
NA | TRBJ2-3 | TRBV14 | NA | TGTGCCAGCAGCCAAGGTTGGAGTTCCCTTGGGTGGGGCACAGATACGCAGTATTTT | CASSQGWSSLGWGTDTQYF
NA | TRBJ2-3 | TRBV6-1 | NA | TGTGCCAGCAGTGATCAGAGGACAGATACGCAGTATTTT | CASSDQRTDTQYF
TRBD2 | TRBJ2-7 | TRBV11-2 | NA | TGTGCCAGCAGAACCGGGACTAGCGGGAGTTCAACTTTC | CASRTGTSGSSTF
NA | TRBJ2-1 | TRBV7-2 | NA | TGTGCCAGCAGCTTAAGCCGAATCGATGAGCAGTTCTTC | CASSLSRIDEQFF
NA | TRBJ2-7 | TRBV3-1/TRBV3-2 | NA | TGTGCCAGCAGCCAAGGGGCGGTTAGGAACCGCGAGCAGTACTTC | CASSQGAVRNREQYF
NA | TRBJ1-3 | TRBV11-2 | NA | TGTGCCAGCAGCTTAGAAGGCAGGGGTGGAAACACCATATATTTT | CASSLEGRGGNTIYF
NA | TRBJ1-2 | TRBV28 | NA | TGTGCCAGCAGCCCTCGAGGGGTAGGGTTTAACTATGGCTACACCTTC | CASSPRGVGFNYGYTF
NA | TRBJ1-3 | TRBV6-5 | NA | TGTGCCAGCAGAAGATATGGAGGAAACACCATATATTTT | CASRRYGGNTIYF
NA | TRBJ1-4 | TRBV7-3 | NA | TGTGCCAGCAGCTTATATGCGCCCCCTAATGAAAAACTGTTTTTT | CASSLYAPPNEKLFF
NA | TRBJ2-1 | TRBV7-9 | few | TGTGCCAGCAGCCCCAGACTAGGAGACTACAATGAGCAGTTCTTC | CASSPRLGDYNEQFF
NA | TRBJ2-7 | TRBV6-6 | NA | TGTGCCAGCAGTTACGGGCATGACAGGTTCACCTACGAGCAGTACTTC | CASSYGHDRFTYEQYF
TRBD2 | TRBJ2-1 | TRBV7-2 | NA | TGTGCCAGCAGCTTCGCAGCGGGAGATGGGAATGAGCAGTTCTTC | CASSFAAGDGNEQFF
NA | TRBJ2-2 | TRBV3-1/TRBV3-2 | NA | TGTGCCAGCAGCCCCGGGACCCTGAACACCGGGGAGCTGTTTTTT | CASSPGTLNTGELFF
NA | TRBJ2-5 | TRBV18 | NA | TGTGCCAGCTCACCGCCTGACCATATAGGGGAGACCCAGTACTTC | CASSPPDHIGETQYF
TRBD2 | TRBJ2-7 | TRBV25-1 | NA | TGTGCCAGCAGTGAAAGGGCTAGCGGGAGTGGCGAGCAGTACTTC | CASSERASGSGEQYF
NA | TRBJ1-6 | TRBV9 | NA | TGTGCCAGCAGCGAATCACAGGAACATAATTCACCCCTCCACTTT | CASSESQEHNSPLHF
NA | TRBJ2-7 | TRBV7-2 | NA | TGTGCCAGCAGCTTAGGAGGCGGTTTATCCTACGAGCAGTACTTC | CASSLGGGLSYEQYF
TRBD1 | TRBJ1-2 | TRBV30 | NA | TGTGCCTGCTTGACAGGGCCTAACTATGGCTACACCTTC | CACLTGPNYGYTF
NA | TRBJ1-1 | TRBV6-1 | NA | TGTGCCAGCAGTGAAGTCCCCGAAGCTTTCTTT | CASSEVPEAFF
TRBD2 | TRBJ2-3 | TRBV5-4 | NA | TGTGCCAGCAGCTTGGGACTAGCGGGGCCCACAGATACGCAGTATTTT | CASSLGLAGPTDTQYF
NA | TRBJ1-5 | TRBV10-3 | NA | TGTGCCATCACGCCAGAGGCCAATCAGCCCCAGCATTTT | CAITPEANQPQHF
TRBD1 | TRBJ2-6 | TRBV10-1 | NA | TGCGCCAGCAGTGACTCCGGGACAGGCCTCTCTGGGGCCAACGTCCTGACTTTC | CASSDSGTGLSGANVLTF
NA | TRBJ1-2 | TRBV10-3 | NA | TGTGCCATCAGTGACAGGGGTCCTAACTATGGCTACACCTTC | CAISDRGPNYGYTF
TRBD2 | TRBJ2-1 | TRBV27 | NA | TGTGCCAGCAGCCAGGCGGGGGGGTTCTACAATGAGCAGTTCTTC | CASSQAGGFYNEQFF
NA | TRBJ1-4 | TRBV2 | NA | TGTGCCAGCACCGCTCCCGAGTCGGGCGAAAAACTGTTTTTT | CASTAPESGEKLFF
NA | TRBJ2-2 | TRBV5-1 | NA | TGCGCCAGCACCCGCTCAGGGATGAACACCGGGGAGCTGTTTTTT | CASTRSGMNTGELFF